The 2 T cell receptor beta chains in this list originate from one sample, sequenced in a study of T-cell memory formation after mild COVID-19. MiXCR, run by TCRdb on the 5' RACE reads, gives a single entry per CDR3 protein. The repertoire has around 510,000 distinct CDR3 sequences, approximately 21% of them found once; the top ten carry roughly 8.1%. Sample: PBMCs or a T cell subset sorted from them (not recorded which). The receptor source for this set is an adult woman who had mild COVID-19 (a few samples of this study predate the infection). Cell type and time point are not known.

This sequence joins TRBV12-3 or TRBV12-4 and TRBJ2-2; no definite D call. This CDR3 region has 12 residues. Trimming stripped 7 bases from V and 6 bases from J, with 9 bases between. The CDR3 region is CASTVYAGELFF. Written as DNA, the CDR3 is TGTGCCAGCACCGTCTACGCCGGGGAGCTGTTTTTT.

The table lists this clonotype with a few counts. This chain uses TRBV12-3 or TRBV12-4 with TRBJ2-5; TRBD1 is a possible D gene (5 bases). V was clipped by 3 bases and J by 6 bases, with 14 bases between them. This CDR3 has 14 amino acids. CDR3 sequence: CASSLGRVEQTQYF. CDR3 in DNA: TGTGCCAGCAGTTTGGGCAGGGTGGAACAGACCCAGTACTTC.